The entry below describes one T cell receptor beta chain. The record originates from a study of cytomegalovirus exposure and HLA in healthy donors. Study as a whole: Within the Caucasian-associated ancestry cluster were roughly 82% of the 300 to 450 genotyped donors.

60 Vbeta and 13 Jbeta primers were used in PCR. The repertoire was sequenced with immunoSEQ multiplex PCR; TCRdb's copy has only in-frame clones and lacks some. The sample has about 140,000 clones, roughly 70% seen once. Specimen: PBMCs. The origin of this receptor is a man aged 55 to 70 in good health and CMV-seronegative.

CDR3 sequence: CASSERGQVLWSYEQYF. The CDR3 nucleotides are TGTGCCAGCAGTGAACGTGGACAGGTTCTTTGGTCCTACGAGCAGTACTTC. The chain is built from TRBV6-1 and TRBJ2-7, with 7 bases matching TRBD1. Germline CDR1 MNHNS, CDR2 SASEGT. J gave up 1 base and V 2 bases, and 11 bases lay outside the gene matches. The CDR3 is 17 residues long.